Following are 30 T cell receptor beta chains from one sample sequenced in a study of radiotherapy plus CTLA-4 blockade in lung cancer. Repertoires were generated with immunoSEQ multiplex PCR, while TCRdb's copy carries only in-frame clones and drops some. The sample comprises tens of thousands of clones, roughly 70% of which are singletons, and approximately 3% rests with the top ten. The sequencing here drew on peripheral blood, taken from a patient treated with radiotherapy plus ipilimumab. The receptor set was obtained from a human donor with non-small cell lung cancer whose response to radiotherapy plus ipilimumab could not be evaluated.

The chain couples TRBV9 to TRBJ2-2, with 8 bases lining up with TRBD2. This CDR3 contains 15 residues. Trimming at V came to 2 bases and at J to 2 bases, leaving 2 bases not matched to a gene. CDR1 is SGDLS and CDR2 is YYNGEE in the germline V gene. This CDR3 is CASSVREGNTGELFF. DNA for the CDR3: TGTGCCAGCAGCGTCCGGGAGGGCAACACCGGGGAGCTGTTTTTT. Full variable domain (rest looked up from reference TRBV9 and TRBJ2-2): DSGVTQTPKHLITATGQRVTLRCSPRSGDLSVYWYQQSLDQGLQFLIQYYNGEERAKGNILERFSAQQFPDLHSELNLSSLELGDSALYFCASSVREGNTGELFFGEGSRLTVL.

CDR3 DNA sequence: TGTGCCAGCAGCCTGGAGGGAGGGGCGAACACCGGGGAGCTGTTTTTT. Translating gives CASSLEGGANTGELFF. The chain combines TRBV7-3 with TRBJ2-2; 7 bases align to TRBD2. The CDR3 is 16 amino acids. J gave up 0 bases and V 5 bases, and 6 bases lay outside the gene matches. Germline assignment: CDR1 SGHTA and CDR2 FQGTGA.

The V and J genes are TRBV9 and TRBJ2-7, with TRBD2 matching 11 bases. The CDR3 contains 18 residues. The V segment lost 8 bases and the J segment 3 bases; nucleotides outside the gene matches: 19. Germline CDR1 and CDR2: SGDLS and YYNGEE. The CDR3 is CASPPRGLAGGGNYEQYF. CDR3 coding DNA: TGTGCCAGTCCACCTAGGGGGCTAGCGGGAGGAGGTAACTACGAGCAGTACTTC.

The V call is TRBV19, the J call TRBJ1-5; D is perhaps TRBD1 (5 bases). Germline CDR1 and CDR2: LNHDA and SQIVND (reference sequence). This CDR3 is built from 14 residues. Trimming pared 5 bases from V and 0 bases from J, leaving 8 bases between. The CDR3 protein is CASSVGLSNQPQHF. CDR3 nucleotide sequence: TGTGCCAGTAGTGTGGGACTTAGCAATCAGCCCCAGCATTTT. Based on the CDR3 plus reference TRBV19 and TRBJ1-5, the full variable domain is DGGITQSPKYLFRKEGQNVTLSCEQNLNHDAMYWYRQDPGQGLRLIYYSQIVNDFQKGDIAEGYSVSREKKESFPLTVTSAQKNPTAFYLCASSVGLSNQPQHFGDGTRLSIL.

V is TRBV5-5 and J is TRBJ2-5; tentative D call: TRBD2 (5 bases). With 2 bases removed from V and 9 bases from J, the gap between germline ends came to 11 bases. This CDR3 is 12 amino acids long. In germline, CDR1 is SGHKS, CDR2 YYEKEE (reference sequence). The CDR3 bases are TGTGCCAGCAGCTTTCGGGTCGGGGCCCAGTACTTC. Its protein is CASSFRVGAQYF.

This rearrangement joins TRBV5-1 to TRBJ2-3, with 9 positions matching TRBD2. The CDR3 has 16 residues. Per the germline V gene, CDR1 is SGHRS and CDR2 is YFSETQ. J lost 3 bases, V lost 0 bases, and 5 bases had no gene match. This CDR3 reads CASSLGLAEGTDTQYF. CDR3 coding DNA: TGCGCCAGCAGCTTGGGACTAGCGGAGGGGACAGATACGCAGTATTTT. The whole variable domain, remainder taken from reference TRBV5-1 and TRBJ2-3, is KAGVTQTPRYLIKTRGQQVTLSCSPISGHRSVSWYQQTPGQGLQFLFEYFSETQRNKGNFPGRFSGRQFSNSRSEMNVSTLELGDSALYLCASSLGLAEGTDTQYFGPGTRLTVL.

The chain joins TRBV5-6 to TRBJ1-4; D may be TRBD1 (5 bases). Per the germline V gene, CDR1 is SGHDT and CDR2 is YYEEEE. The CDR3 is 14 amino acids. V lost 2 bases to trimming and J lost 5 bases, with 10 bases between them. The CDR3 loop is CASSFGGLNEKLFF. The CDR3 DNA sequence: TGTGCCAGCAGCTTCGGGGGATTAAATGAAAAACTGTTTTTT. The full variable domain, with the rest looked up from reference TRBV5-6 and TRBJ1-4, is DAGVTQSPTHLIKTRGQQVTLRCSPKSGHDTVSWYQQALGQGPQFIFQYYEEEERQRGNFPDRFSGHQFPNYSSELNVNALLLGDSALYLCASSFGGLNEKLFFGSGTQLSVL.

The chain combines TRBV2 with TRBJ1-1, with 12 bases that match TRBD1. The V gene's germline CDR1 is SNHLY and CDR2 FYNNEI. Losses at the gene ends were 9 bases for V and 1 base for J; bases not matched to a gene: 9. The CDR3 runs 16 residues. CDR3 DNA: TGTGCCAGTTCCGGGACAGGGGGCCCGAGGAACACTGAAGCTTTCTTT. Its translation: CASSGTGGPRNTEAFF.

The V call is TRBV28, the J call TRBJ1-4; D call uncertain. The germline gives CDR1 MDHEN, CDR2 SYDVKM. The V end lost 8 bases, the J end lost 4 bases, and 11 bases lay between the germline ends. The CDR3 sequence is 13 residues long. The CDR3 nucleotides are TGTGCCAGCCTTCGGGTGAATAATGAAAAACTGTTTTTT. This codes for CASLRVNNEKLFF.

This rearrangement joins TRBV7-9 to TRBJ1-2; D is undetermined. CDR3 size: 15 residues. CDR1 is SEHNR, CDR2 FQNEAQ, per germline (reference sequence). The V gene lost 1 base and the J gene lost 4 bases, with 13 bases spanning the gap. The CDR3 here is CASSLDRRLGYGYTF. The CDR3 DNA is TGTGCCAGCAGCTTAGACCGTAGACTCGGCTATGGCTACACCTTC.

The gene calls are TRBV11-3 and TRBJ2-7; D is unclear. Germline CDR1 and CDR2: SGHNT and YENEEA. Trimming pared 5 bases from V and 0 bases from J, leaving 11 bases between. There are 14 residues in the CDR3. In nucleotides, the CDR3 is TGTGCCAGCAGCCCCAGCGCTAGCTCCTACGAGCAGTACTTC. This sequence encodes CASSPSASSYEQYF.

This clone was recorded once. This sequence joins TRBV5-1 and TRBJ2-1, with a tentative D call TRBD2 (6 bases). Trimming stripped 1 base from V and 8 bases from J, with 13 bases between. Germline V lookup: CDR1 SGHRS, CDR2 YFSETQ. The CDR3 extends over 14 amino acids. In DNA, the CDR3 is TGCGCCAGCAGCTTGCTTCGGGAGTCTCATGAGCAGTTCTTC. Amino acids: CASSLLRESHEQFF.

The gene calls are TRBV11-3 and TRBJ2-7; D might be TRBD2 (6 bases). V was pared by 5 bases and J by 2 bases, with 13 bases between. CDR3 length: 14 residues. Germline V gives CDR1 SGHNT, CDR2 YENEEA. The CDR3 is CASSPGTGPYEQYF. In nucleotides, the CDR3 is TGTGCCAGCAGCCCGGGGACTGGACCCTACGAGCAGTACTTC.

V gene TRBV9 combines with J gene TRBJ2-7, with a tentative D call TRBD1 (5 bases). Germline lookup yields CDR1 SGDLS and CDR2 YYNGEE. This CDR3 spans 13 amino acids. V dropped 4 bases and J dropped 1 base, with 9 bases sitting between them. The CDR3 spells CASSPSGSYEQYF. In DNA, the CDR3 is TGTGCCAGCAGCCCTTCAGGGTCCTACGAGCAGTACTTC.

This chain links TRBV6-1 with TRBJ1-2; the match to TRBD1 covers 9 bases. The CDR3 is 14 amino acids. The germline gives CDR1 MNHNS, CDR2 SASEGT. After removal of 6 bases from V and 8 bases from J, the junction contained 10 bases not matched to a gene. CDR3 in DNA: TGTGCCAGCAGCCTACTACAGGGGGCGTGGGGCTACACCTTC. Translated, it gives CASSLLQGAWGYTF.

The rearrangement links TRBV6-4 to TRBJ2-5; 7 positions match TRBD1. The end of the DNA is better explained by TRBJ2-7, so the J call may be wrong. Germline CDR1 and CDR2: MRHNA and SNTAGT. The CDR3 extends over 15 amino acids. The CDR3 sequence is CASTVAQGEAYEQYF. The CDR3 DNA reads TGTGCCAGCACGGTCGCCCAGGGGGAAGCCTACGAGCAGTACTTC.

The chain joins TRBV7-8 to TRBJ2-5; tentatively, D is TRBD2 (5 bases). The CDR3 covers 15 residues. The germline V gene encodes CDR1 SGHVS and CDR2 FQNEAQ. Trimming took off 0 bases at V and 2 bases at J, with 10 bases between the two ends. The CDR3 sequence: CASSLAGLSQETQYF. The CDR3 DNA reads TGTGCCAGCAGCTTAGCAGGACTGTCACAAGAGACCCAGTACTTC.

This clone was seen only a few times. V usage is TRBV9 and J usage is TRBJ2-1, with 7 bases aligning to TRBD1. CDR1 SGDLS and CDR2 YYNGEE come from the germline V gene. The ends lost 3 bases at V and 4 bases at J; junction bases unmatched: 7. This CDR3 region has 15 residues. Here the CDR3 reads CASSAEGARYNEQFF. DNA of the CDR3: TGTGCCAGCAGCGCCGAGGGGGCTAGGTACAATGAGCAGTTCTTC.

The rearrangement links TRBV6-1 to TRBJ1-1, with D maybe TRBD1 (6 bases). This CDR3 has 14 residues. Germline CDR1 reads MNHNS; CDR2 reads SASEGT. V was shortened by 5 bases and J by 3 bases, with 13 bases between the two germline ends. The CDR3 DNA follows: TGTGCCAGCAGTTCCTGGGGGCACGACACTGAAGCTTTCTTT. It encodes CASSSWGHDTEAFF.

V and J are TRBV11-2 and TRBJ2-1; 9 bases line up with TRBD2. The CDR3 length is 15 residues. V gave up 3 bases and J gave up 10 bases; unmatched junction bases: 10. Germline CDR1 and CDR2: SGHAT and FQNNGV. The CDR3 nucleotides are TGTGCCAGCAGCTTTACTCAGGCGGGGGGGACGGAGCAGTTCTTC. It yields the protein CASSFTQAGGTEQFF.

By its share, this clone is medium-sized. The rearrangement uses TRBV27 and TRBJ1-1; D call uncertain. The V end lost 3 bases, the J end lost 1 base, and 9 bases lay between the germline ends. Germline V lookup: CDR1 MNHEY, CDR2 SMNVEV (reference sequence). The CDR3 covers 14 residues. The CDR3 nucleotides are TGTGCCAGCAGTTTTGGGAGAACGAACACTGAAGCTTTCTTT. Encoded protein: CASSFGRTNTEAFF.

In nucleotides, the CDR3 is TGTGCCATCAGTGATATAGGACAGGGGGAGGGAGAGACCCAGTACTTC. It specifies CAISDIGQGEGETQYF. The rearrangement links TRBV10-3 to TRBJ2-5; 10 bases fit TRBD1. Germline CDR1 ENHRY, CDR2 SYGVKD. Losses at the gene ends were 3 bases for V and 4 bases for J; bases not matched to a gene: 8. The CDR3 totals 16 residues.

This clone showed up just once. V and J are TRBV7-2 and TRBJ2-7; tentative D call: TRBD1 (6 bases). This CDR3 has 14 amino acids. With 0 bases removed from V and 7 bases from J, the gap between germline ends came to 13 bases. CDR1 and CDR2 from the germline V gene are SGHTA and FQGNSA. The CDR3 region is CASSLAQGPGEQYF. CDR3 nucleotides: TGTGCCAGCAGCTTAGCTCAGGGGCCTGGGGAGCAGTACTTC.

This clone turned up a few times. The chain uses TRBV28 and TRBJ1-4; 8 nucleotides align to TRBD1. Germline CDR1 and CDR2: MDHEN and SYDVKM. The length of the CDR3 is 15 residues. The ends lost 6 bases at V and 0 bases at J; junction bases unmatched: 3. CDR3 nucleotide sequence: TGTGCCAGCAGGCACAGGGGGGCAACTAATGAAAAACTGTTTTTT. Translating gives CASRHRGATNEKLFF.

This sequence joins TRBV28 and TRBJ2-7; 14 bases fit TRBD2. CDR3 length: 17 residues. Looked up from germline, CDR1 is MDHEN and CDR2 is SYDVKM. V shed 6 bases, J shed 3 bases, and the junction held 10 bases outside the gene matches. The CDR3 DNA is TGTGCCAGCAGCTCCGGACTAGCGGGAGGACTTTACTACGAGCAGTACTTC. Residues: CASSSGLAGGLYYEQYF.

The rearrangement links TRBV29-1 to TRBJ1-1, with D perhaps TRBD1 (6 bases). Germline V gene data show CDR1 as SQVTM and CDR2 as ANQGSEA. This CDR3 contains 12 residues. The V end lost 7 bases, the J end lost 2 bases, and 11 bases lay between the germline ends. CDR3 in amino acids: CSGRQANTEAFF. CDR3 in DNA: TGCAGCGGACGACAGGCAAACACTGAAGCTTTCTTT.

This chain connects TRBV7-8 to TRBJ2-5, with TRBD2 as a possible D gene (5 bases). The J call may be incorrect, as the DNA end agrees better with TRBJ2-7. This CDR3 contains 14 residues. Germline V gene lookup returns CDR1 SGHVS and CDR2 FQNEAQ. The CDR3 spells CASSPQGLASEQYF. CDR3 bases: TGTGCCAGCAGCCCGCAAGGTCTAGCTAGCGAGCAGTACTTC.

The V and J genes are TRBV30 and TRBJ1-6; perhaps TRBD1 as D (5 bases). CDR3 size: 15 residues. Trimming stripped 2 bases from V and 10 bases from J, with 18 bases between. Germline values: CDR1 GTSNPN, CDR2 SVGIG (reference sequence). For the CDR3, the DNA is TGTGCCTGGAGTCCCTTCGGCAGGGCAGAGTCACCCCTCCACTTT. It encodes CAWSPFGRAESPLHF.

The V call is TRBV27, the J call TRBJ2-7; tentative D call: TRBD2 (6 bases). Trimming removed 4 bases from V and 2 bases from J, with 15 bases in between. The CDR3 covers 15 residues. Germline V gene lookup returns CDR1 MNHEY and CDR2 SMNVEV (reference sequence). The CDR3 here is CASSSRDSSAYEQYF. The CDR3 DNA reads TGTGCCAGCAGTTCAAGGGACTCAAGCGCCTACGAGCAGTACTTC.

V gene TRBV2 combines with J gene TRBJ2-5; 9 bases align to TRBD2. CDR1 is SNHLY, CDR2 FYNNEI, per germline. The CDR3 loop spans 15 amino acids. The V segment lost 3 bases and the J segment 1 base; nucleotides outside the gene matches: 3. The CDR3 DNA is TGTGCCAGCAGTGACGGGGGACTAGCCCAAGAGACCCAGTACTTC. This sequence encodes CASSDGGLAQETQYF.